This TCR beta chain was found in a study of cytomegalovirus exposure and HLA in healthy donors. Study-level findings and limits: A later analysis found first-cohort TCR clusters tended to co-occur in the approximately 120 validation repertoires. Three CMV-associated chains proved CMV antigen-specific in vitro.

Comments on this clone: Its antigen is unidentified.

Repertoires were generated with immunoSEQ multiplex PCR, while TCRdb's copy carries only in-frame clones and drops some. This sample has about 360,000 clones, with 70% to 90% found just once. Germline-derived CDR1 and CDR2 are SGHDT and YYEEEE. This CDR3 spans 14 amino acids. The V gene end was trimmed by 4 bases and the J gene end by 2 bases; junction bases not matched to a gene: 4. Material for sequencing was PBMCs. This TCR derives from a young woman in good health and CMV-seronegative. This rearrangement joins TRBV5-6 to TRBJ1-2; TRBD1 agrees at 8 bases. The CDR3 spells CASSLTGVNYGYTF. CDR3 DNA sequence: TGTGCCAGCAGCCTGACAGGGGTGAACTATGGCTACACCTTC.